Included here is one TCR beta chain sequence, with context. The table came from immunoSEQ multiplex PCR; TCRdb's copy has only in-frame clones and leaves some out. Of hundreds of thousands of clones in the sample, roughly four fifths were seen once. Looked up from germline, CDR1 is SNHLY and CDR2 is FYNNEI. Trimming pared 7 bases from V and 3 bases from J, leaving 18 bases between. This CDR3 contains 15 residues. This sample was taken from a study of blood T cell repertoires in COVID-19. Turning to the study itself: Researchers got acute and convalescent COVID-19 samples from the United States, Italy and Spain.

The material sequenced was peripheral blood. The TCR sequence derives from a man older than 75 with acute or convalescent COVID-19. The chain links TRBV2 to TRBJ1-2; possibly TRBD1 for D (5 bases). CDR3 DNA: TGTGCCAGCATGGCTCGAGCGGGGGGGGACTATGGCTACACCTTC. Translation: CASMARAGGDYGYTF.